This T cell receptor (beta chain) was recovered during a study of blood T cell repertoires in COVID-19. Study at large: Sources were T cells, B-cell-depleted T cells, or PBMCs; the material itself was cDNA or gDNA.

In the authors' methods: Amplifying reference gene primers gave estimates of nucleated cell counts. Profiled with immunoSEQ multiplex PCR; TCRdb holds only in-frame clones, not every one. D and trimming come from the DNA, and the V and J calls and clone size come from that table. The sample lists 200,000 to 250,000 clones; about 88% were seen once. The CDR3 sequence is 13 residues long. V was shortened by 6 bases and J by 7 bases, with 10 bases between the two germline ends. Germline assignment: CDR1 SNHLY and CDR2 FYNNEI. The receptor's source is a man aged 40-50 years with acute or convalescent COVID-19. The specimen was peripheral blood. The rearrangement uses TRBV2 and TRBJ1-6; D remains ambiguous. This CDR3 is CASRNSINSPLHF. The CDR3 DNA follows: TGTGCCAGCAGAAACAGCATCAATTCACCCCTCCACTTT.